These T cell receptor beta chains were read from a single sample in a study of shared clonotypes between healthy human individuals. Repertoires were generated with immunoSEQ multiplex PCR, while TCRdb's copy carries only in-frame clones and drops some. In the table there are 2 million to 2.5 million clones, nearly 97% of which are singletons. The sequencing sample was made of naive CD4+ T cells sorted from blood. Receptors originate from a man between 18 and 35 years old in good health. CDR3s include the opening cysteine and the closing phenylalanine or tryptophan. The order of the fields is clone size, V gene, D gene, J gene, CDR3 protein, CDR3 DNA. D genes are given only for firm matches. A clone size is listed for some rows: how often the clone was seen (once, few, many), or a class if it is expanded.

>.|TRBV10-3|.|TRBJ2-7
CAISDGTYEQYF
TGTGCCATCAGCGATGGGACCTACGAGCAGTACTTC
>.|TRBV7-2|TRBD1|TRBJ1-3
CASSPNDRGGGNTIYF
TGTGCCAGCAGCCCTAATGACAGGGGAGGTGGAAACACCATATATTTT
>.|TRBV28|.|TRBJ2-7
CASRPPSGGYEQYF
TGTGCCAGCAGACCCCCTTCAGGCGGCTACGAGCAGTACTTC
>.|TRBV6-1|.|TRBJ2-7
CASRSYLLSYEQYF
TGTGCCAGCAGGAGCTATCTTCTCTCCTACGAGCAGTACTTC
>once|TRBV29-1|TRBD2|TRBJ2-1
CSVRRGGQHEQFF
TGCAGCGTTCGGCGGGGGGGCCAGCATGAGCAGTTCTTC
>.|TRBV6-1|TRBD1|TRBJ1-6
CASSHPGTGPSPLHF
TGTGCCAGCAGCCATCCCGGGACAGGTCCCTCACCCCTCCACTTT
>.|TRBV5-4|.|TRBJ1-6
CASSTGTKSSYNSPLHF
TGTGCCAGCAGTACCGGGACCAAGAGCTCCTATAATTCACCCCTCCACTTT
>.|TRBV14|.|TRBJ1-1
CASSQDPPSHLNTEAFF
TGTGCCAGCAGCCAAGACCCTCCCAGTCACTTGAACACTGAAGCTTTCTTT
>.|TRBV5-1|.|TRBJ2-7
CASSLVASPYEQYF
TGCGCCAGCAGCTTGGTGGCTTCCCCCTACGAGCAGTACTTC
>once|TRBV5-1|TRBD1|TRBJ2-3
CASSAPDRGDWNTQYF
TGCGCCAGCAGCGCCCCGGACAGGGGGGATTGGAATACGCAGTATTTT
>.|TRBV5-1|.|TRBJ2-3
CASSLAGDPSTDTQYF
TGCGCCAGCAGCTTGGCAGGGGACCCCTCCACAGATACGCAGTATTTT
>.|TRBV28|TRBD1|TRBJ2-7
CASARDSPTYEQYF
TGTGCCAGCGCTAGGGACAGCCCGACTTACGAGCAGTACTTC
>once|TRBV27|TRBD2|TRBJ2-7
CASSKPSGGAYEQYF
TGTGCCAGCAGTAAACCTAGCGGGGGGGCATACGAGCAGTACTTC
>once|TRBV11-2|TRBD1|TRBJ1-2
CASSLAGTGTAYGYTF
TGTGCCAGCAGCTTAGCCGGGACAGGGACGGCTTATGGCTACACCTTC
>once|TRBV25-1|.|TRBJ2-3
CASSGVGTDTQYF
TGTGCCAGCAGTGGGGTCGGCACAGATACGCAGTATTTT
>.|TRBV30|.|TRBJ2-2
CACQDRPGELFF
TGTGCCTGCCAAGACAGGCCCGGGGAGCTGTTTTTT
>.|TRBV12-1|.|TRBJ2-7
CASSWTGGSYEQYF
TGTGCCAGCAGCTGGACAGGGGGGTCCTACGAGCAGTACTTC
>.|TRBV18|TRBD1|TRBJ2-3
CASSPSGTGTTDTQYF
TGTGCCAGCTCACCTTCCGGGACAGGGACCACAGATACGCAGTATTTT
>.|TRBV18|TRBD1|TRBJ2-1
CASSPGQGAINEQFF
TGTGCCAGCTCACCTGGACAGGGGGCAATCAATGAGCAGTTCTTC
>.|TRBV5-8|TRBD1|TRBJ2-3
CASSRGLVEDTQYF
TGTGCCAGCAGCAGGGGGCTTGTGGAAGATACGCAGTATTTT
>.|TRBV6-6|TRBD1|TRBJ1-3
CASSYSTGSGNTIYF
TGTGCCAGCAGTTACTCGACAGGGAGTGGAAACACCATATATTTT
>.|TRBV21-1|.|TRBJ1-1
CASSKGFGDEGTEAFF
TGTGCCAGCAGCAAAGGATTCGGGGATGAGGGCACTGAAGCTTTCTTT
>.|TRBV10-2|TRBD2|TRBJ2-7
CASSVSSGGWYEQYF
TGCGCCAGCAGTGTTAGTAGCGGGGGCTGGTACGAGCAGTACTTC
>.|TRBV2|TRBD2|TRBJ2-5
CASSASSGGRETQYF
TGTGCCAGCAGTGCCTCTAGCGGGGGGAGAGAGACCCAGTACTTC
>.|TRBV5-4|TRBD2|TRBJ2-2
CASSPTSGDTGELFF
TGTGCCAGCAGCCCGACTAGCGGAGATACCGGGGAGCTGTTTTTT
>.|TRBV20-1|.|TRBJ2-7
CSAQVGDQQYF
TGCAGTGCCCAGGTGGGGGACCAGCAGTACTTC
>.|TRBV30|.|TRBJ2-2
CAWSEGKGTGELFF
TGTGCCTGGAGTGAAGGGAAGGGCACCGGGGAGCTGTTTTTT
>.|TRBV28|TRBD1|TRBJ1-4
CASSPGDRINEKLFF
TGTGCCAGCAGTCCAGGGGACAGAATAAATGAAAAACTGTTTTTT
>.|TRBV2|.|TRBJ2-5
CASSVTGKETQYF
TGTGCCAGCAGTGTCACGGGGAAAGAGACCCAGTACTTC
>.|TRBV9|.|TRBJ1-5
CASSAGSNNQPQHF
TGTGCCAGCAGCGCGGGCAGCAACAATCAGCCCCAGCATTTT
>.|TRBV19|.|TRBJ1-2
CASSQDSSSPLYGYTF
TGTGCCAGTAGTCAGGACAGTAGCTCCCCCCTCTATGGCTACACCTTC
>.|TRBV7-2|TRBD2|TRBJ2-4
CASSFAGEGIQYF
TGTGCCAGCAGCTTCGCCGGGGAGGGCATTCAGTACTTC
>.|TRBV7-8|TRBD1|TRBJ2-7
CASSLAGQGYEQYF
TGTGCCAGCAGCTTAGCGGGACAGGGCTACGAGCAGTACTTC
>.|TRBV2|.|TRBJ1-1
CASSGEGYTEAFF
TGTGCCAGCAGTGGAGAAGGGTACACTGAAGCTTTCTTT
>.|TRBV6-6|.|TRBJ1-1
CASSYQGWNTEAFF
TGTGCCAGCAGTTACCAGGGTTGGAACACTGAAGCTTTCTTT
>.|TRBV19|.|TRBJ1-6
CASTGGRFNSPLHF
TGTGCCAGTACCGGGGGAAGGTTTAATTCACCCCTCCACTTT
>.|TRBV2|.|TRBJ2-2
CASSVGSVFTGELFF
TGTGCCAGCAGTGTAGGTAGCGTTTTCACCGGGGAGCTGTTTTTT
>.|TRBV5-1|.|TRBJ2-2
CASSLEAVNTGELFF
TGCGCCAGCAGCTTGGAGGCGGTGAACACCGGGGAGCTGTTTTTT
>once|TRBV11-2|TRBD1|TRBJ1-6
CASSMTGDSPLHF
TGTGCCAGCAGTATGACAGGGGATTCACCCCTCCACTTT
>.|TRBV5-8|.|TRBJ1-1
CASSRKVNTEAFF
TGTGCCAGCAGCCGGAAGGTGAACACTGAAGCTTTCTTT
>.|TRBV6-5|TRBD2|TRBJ2-1
CASSRGLAGNNEQFF
TGTGCCAGCAGCCGTGGACTAGCGGGAAACAATGAGCAGTTCTTC
>.|TRBV29-1|.|TRBJ1-2
CSVEDTGTPYGYTF
TGCAGCGTTGAAGATACCGGGACCCCGTATGGCTACACCTTC
>.|TRBV7-9|.|TRBJ1-1
CASSGFNRVWTEAFF
TGTGCCAGCAGCGGGTTCAACAGGGTTTGGACTGAAGCTTTCTTT
>.|TRBV28|TRBD1|TRBJ1-5
CASSSIPGQGSQPQHF
TGTGCCAGCAGTTCAATCCCGGGACAGGGAAGTCAGCCCCAGCATTTT
>.|TRBV10-1|.|TRBJ2-7
CASGTDTYEQYF
TGCGCCAGCGGGACTGATACCTACGAGCAGTACTTC
>.|TRBV10-3|.|TRBJ2-5
CAIGSGETQYF
TGTGCCATCGGAAGCGGGGAGACCCAGTACTTC
>.|TRBV5-4|TRBD1|TRBJ1-2
CASSLVSGQGWFGYTF
TGTGCCAGCAGCTTGGTTTCCGGACAGGGATGGTTTGGCTACACCTTC
>.|TRBV2|.|TRBJ2-5
CASRRRTEETQYF
TGTGCCAGCAGGAGGAGGACAGAAGAGACCCAGTACTTC
>.|TRBV4-1|.|TRBJ1-1
CASSQDIQGNYRPGTEAFF
TGCGCCAGCAGCCAAGATATACAAGGAAACTATCGCCCGGGGACTGAAGCTTTCTTT
>.|TRBV6-5|.|TRBJ1-1
CASSRGATEAFF
TGTGCCAGCAGCCGGGGGGCGACTGAAGCTTTCTTT
>.|TRBV5-1|.|TRBJ2-5
CASSLGTGQETQYF
TGCGCCAGCAGCCTAGGGACCGGACAAGAGACCCAGTACTTC
>.|TRBV29-1|TRBD2|TRBJ2-3
CSVEGLAEGLFTDTQYF
TGCAGCGTTGAGGGACTAGCAGAGGGGCTCTTCACAGATACGCAGTATTTT
>.|TRBV5-1|.|TRBJ2-7
CASSPGGSLPYEQYF
TGCGCCAGCAGCCCTGGTGGCAGTCTTCCCTACGAGCAGTACTTC